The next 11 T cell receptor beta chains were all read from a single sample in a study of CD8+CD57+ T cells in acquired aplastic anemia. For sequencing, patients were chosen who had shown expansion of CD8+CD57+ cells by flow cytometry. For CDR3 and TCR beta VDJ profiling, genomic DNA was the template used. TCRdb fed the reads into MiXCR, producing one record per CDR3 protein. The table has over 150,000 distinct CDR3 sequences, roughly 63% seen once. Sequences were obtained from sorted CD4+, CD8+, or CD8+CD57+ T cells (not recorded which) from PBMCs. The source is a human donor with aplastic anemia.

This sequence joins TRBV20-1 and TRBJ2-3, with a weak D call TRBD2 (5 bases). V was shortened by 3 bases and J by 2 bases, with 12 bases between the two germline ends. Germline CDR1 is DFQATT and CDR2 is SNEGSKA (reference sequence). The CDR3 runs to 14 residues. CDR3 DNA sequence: TGCAGTGCTAGCCGTCGGGGAGCCACAGATACGCAGTATTTT. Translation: CSASRRGATDTQYF.

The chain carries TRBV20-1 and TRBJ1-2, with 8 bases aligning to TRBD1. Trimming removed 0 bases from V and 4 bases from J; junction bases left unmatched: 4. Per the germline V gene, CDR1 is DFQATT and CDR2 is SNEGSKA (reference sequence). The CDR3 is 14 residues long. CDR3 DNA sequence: TGCAGTGCTAGAGATCTGGACAGGGCCTATGGCTACACCTTC. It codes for CSARDLDRAYGYTF.

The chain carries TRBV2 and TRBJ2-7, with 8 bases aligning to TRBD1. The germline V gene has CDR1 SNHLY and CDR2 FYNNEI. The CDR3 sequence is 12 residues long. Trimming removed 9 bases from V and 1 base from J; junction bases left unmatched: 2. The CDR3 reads CARTGESYEQYF. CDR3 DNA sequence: TGTGCCAGGACAGGGGAGTCCTACGAGCAGTACTTC.

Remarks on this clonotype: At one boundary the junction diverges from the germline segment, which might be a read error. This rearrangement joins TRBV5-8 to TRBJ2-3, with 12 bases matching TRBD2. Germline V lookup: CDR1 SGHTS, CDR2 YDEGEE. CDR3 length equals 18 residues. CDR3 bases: TGCGCCAGCAGCCAAGTCGGGGCTAGCGGGGGGGACACAGATACGCAGTATTTT. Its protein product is CASSQVGASGGDTDTQYF.

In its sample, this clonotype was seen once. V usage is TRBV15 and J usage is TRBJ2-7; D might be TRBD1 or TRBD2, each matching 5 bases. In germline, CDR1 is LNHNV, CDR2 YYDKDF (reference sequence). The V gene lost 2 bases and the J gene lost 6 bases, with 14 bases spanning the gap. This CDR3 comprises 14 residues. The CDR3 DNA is TGTGCCACCAGCAGAAAAAGGGACCCCTCCGAGCAGTACTTC. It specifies CATSRKRDPSEQYF.

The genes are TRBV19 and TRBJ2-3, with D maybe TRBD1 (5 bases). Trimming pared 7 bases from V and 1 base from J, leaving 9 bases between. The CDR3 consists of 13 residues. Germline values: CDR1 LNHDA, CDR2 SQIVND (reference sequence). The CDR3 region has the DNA TGTGCCAGTAAAGACAGAGGCACAGATACGCAGTATTTT. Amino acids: CASKDRGTDTQYF.

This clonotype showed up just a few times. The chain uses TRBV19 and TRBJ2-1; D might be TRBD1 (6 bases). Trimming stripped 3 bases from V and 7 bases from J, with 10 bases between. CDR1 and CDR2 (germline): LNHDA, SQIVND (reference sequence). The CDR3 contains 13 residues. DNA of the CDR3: TGTGCCAGTAGTATCGGGCAGGGGAATGAGCAGTTCTTC. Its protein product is CASSIGQGNEQFF.

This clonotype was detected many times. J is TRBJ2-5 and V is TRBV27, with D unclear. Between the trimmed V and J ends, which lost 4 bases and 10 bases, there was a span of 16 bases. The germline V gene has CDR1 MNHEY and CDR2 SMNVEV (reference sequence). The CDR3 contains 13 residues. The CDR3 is CASSWSTFTDQYF. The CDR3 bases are TGTGCCAGCAGTTGGTCCACCTTCACGGACCAGTACTTC.

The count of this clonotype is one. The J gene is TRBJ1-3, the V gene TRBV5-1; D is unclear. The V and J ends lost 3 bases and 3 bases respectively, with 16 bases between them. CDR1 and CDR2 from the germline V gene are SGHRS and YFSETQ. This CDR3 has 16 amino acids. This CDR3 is CASSYQNGLGGNTIYF. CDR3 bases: TGCGCCAGCAGCTACCAAAATGGGCTTGGTGGAAACACCATATATTTT.

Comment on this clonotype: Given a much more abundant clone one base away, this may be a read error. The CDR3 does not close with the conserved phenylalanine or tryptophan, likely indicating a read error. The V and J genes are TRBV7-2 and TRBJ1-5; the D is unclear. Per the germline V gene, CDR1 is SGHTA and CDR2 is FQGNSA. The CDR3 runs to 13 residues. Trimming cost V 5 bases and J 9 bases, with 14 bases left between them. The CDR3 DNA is TGTGCCAGCAGCCCCGGGTATGGAGGGCCCCAGCATCTT. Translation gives CASSPGYGGPQHL.

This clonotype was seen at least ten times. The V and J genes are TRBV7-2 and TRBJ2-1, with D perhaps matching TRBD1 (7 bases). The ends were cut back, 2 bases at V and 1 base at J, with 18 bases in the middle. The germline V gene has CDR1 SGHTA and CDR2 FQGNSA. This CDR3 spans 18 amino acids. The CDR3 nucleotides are TGTGCCAGCAGCTTAAACCCAAAGGGGGCGGGATCCTACAATGAGCAGTTCTTC. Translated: CASSLNPKGAGSYNEQFF.